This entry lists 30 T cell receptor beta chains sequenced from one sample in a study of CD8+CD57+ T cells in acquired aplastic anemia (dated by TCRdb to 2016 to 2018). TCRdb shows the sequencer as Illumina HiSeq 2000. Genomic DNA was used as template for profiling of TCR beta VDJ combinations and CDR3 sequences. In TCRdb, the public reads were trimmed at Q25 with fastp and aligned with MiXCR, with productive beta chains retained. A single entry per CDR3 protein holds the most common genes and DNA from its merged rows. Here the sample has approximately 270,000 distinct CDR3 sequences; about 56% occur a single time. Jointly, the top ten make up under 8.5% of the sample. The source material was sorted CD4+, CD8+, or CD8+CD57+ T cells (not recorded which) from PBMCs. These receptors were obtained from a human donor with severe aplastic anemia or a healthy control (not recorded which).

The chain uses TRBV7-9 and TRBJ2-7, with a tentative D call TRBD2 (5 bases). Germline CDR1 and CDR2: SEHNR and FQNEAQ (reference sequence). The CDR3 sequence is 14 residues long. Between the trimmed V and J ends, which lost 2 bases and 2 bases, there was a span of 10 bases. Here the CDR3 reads CASSLSGSAYEQYF. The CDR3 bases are TGTGCCAGCAGCTTATCGGGGTCCGCCTACGAGCAGTACTTC.

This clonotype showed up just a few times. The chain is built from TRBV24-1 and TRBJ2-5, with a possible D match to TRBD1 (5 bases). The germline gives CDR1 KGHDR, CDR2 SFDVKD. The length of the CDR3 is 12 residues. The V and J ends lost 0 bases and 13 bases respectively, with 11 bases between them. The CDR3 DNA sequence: TGTGCCACCAGTGATTTGGACAGCAGATGGTACTTC. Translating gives CATSDLDSRWYF.

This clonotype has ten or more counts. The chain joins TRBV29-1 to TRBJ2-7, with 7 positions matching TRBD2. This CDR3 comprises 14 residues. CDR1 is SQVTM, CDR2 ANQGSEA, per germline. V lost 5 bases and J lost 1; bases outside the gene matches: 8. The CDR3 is CSVSASGFSYEQYF. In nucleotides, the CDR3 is TGCAGCGTTTCGGCTAGCGGATTTTCCTACGAGCAGTACTTC.

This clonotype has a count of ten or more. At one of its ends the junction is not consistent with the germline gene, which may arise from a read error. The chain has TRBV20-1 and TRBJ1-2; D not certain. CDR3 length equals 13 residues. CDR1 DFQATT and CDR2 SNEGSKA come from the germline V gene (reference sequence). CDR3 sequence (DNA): TGCAGTGCGACGACCGGGAGGTCTAGGGCTACTGTCTTC. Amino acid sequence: CSATTGRSRATVF.

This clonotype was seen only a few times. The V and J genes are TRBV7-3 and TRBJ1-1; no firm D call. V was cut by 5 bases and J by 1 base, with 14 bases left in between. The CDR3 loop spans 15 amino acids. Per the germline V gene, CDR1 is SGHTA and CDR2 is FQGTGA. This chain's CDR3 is CASSQWGNANTEAFF. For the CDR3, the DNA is TGTGCCAGCAGCCAATGGGGTAACGCGAACACTGAAGCTTTCTTT.

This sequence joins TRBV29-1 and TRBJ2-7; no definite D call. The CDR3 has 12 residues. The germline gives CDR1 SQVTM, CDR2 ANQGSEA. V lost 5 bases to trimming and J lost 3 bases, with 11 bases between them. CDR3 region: CSVPNRSYEQYF. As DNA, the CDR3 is TGCAGCGTTCCGAACAGAAGCTACGAGCAGTACTTC.

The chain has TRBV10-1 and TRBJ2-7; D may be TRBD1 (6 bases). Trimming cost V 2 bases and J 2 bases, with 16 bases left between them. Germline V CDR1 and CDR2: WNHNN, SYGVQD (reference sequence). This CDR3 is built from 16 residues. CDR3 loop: CASSEAVGDTTYEQYF. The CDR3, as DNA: TGCGCCAGCAGTGAGGCGGTAGGGGACACTACCTACGAGCAGTACTTC.

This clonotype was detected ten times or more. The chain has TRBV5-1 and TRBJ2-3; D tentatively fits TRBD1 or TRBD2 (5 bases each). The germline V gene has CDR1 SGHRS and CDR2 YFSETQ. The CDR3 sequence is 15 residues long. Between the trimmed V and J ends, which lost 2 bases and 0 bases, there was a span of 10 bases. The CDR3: CASSLPGPSTDTQYF. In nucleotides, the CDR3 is TGCGCCAGCAGCTTACCGGGACCGAGCACAGATACGCAGTATTTT.

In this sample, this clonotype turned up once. The chain's CDR3 is CSAGTVDSNQPQHF. The CDR3, as DNA: TGCAGTGCTGGGACAGTAGATAGCAATCAGCCCCAGCATTTT. The chain combines TRBV20-1 with TRBJ1-5, with 7 positions matching TRBD1. J gave up 0 bases and V 5 bases, and 4 bases lay outside the gene matches. The CDR3 length is 14 residues. Germline CDR1 reads DFQATT; CDR2 reads SNEGSKA (reference sequence).

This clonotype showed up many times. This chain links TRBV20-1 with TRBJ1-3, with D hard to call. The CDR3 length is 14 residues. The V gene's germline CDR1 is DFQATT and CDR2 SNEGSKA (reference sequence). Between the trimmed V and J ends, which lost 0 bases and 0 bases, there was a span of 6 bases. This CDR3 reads CSARDPDSGNTIYF. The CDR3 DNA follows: TGCAGTGCTAGAGATCCTGACTCTGGAAACACCATATATTTT.

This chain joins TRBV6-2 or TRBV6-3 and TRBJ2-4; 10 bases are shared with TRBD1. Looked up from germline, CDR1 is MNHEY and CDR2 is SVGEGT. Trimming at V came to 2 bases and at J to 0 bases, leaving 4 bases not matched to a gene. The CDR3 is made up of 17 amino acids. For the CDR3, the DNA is TGTGCCAGCAGTTACCAGACAGGGGGCCCAGCCAAAAACATTCAGTACTTC. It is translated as CASSYQTGGPAKNIQYF.

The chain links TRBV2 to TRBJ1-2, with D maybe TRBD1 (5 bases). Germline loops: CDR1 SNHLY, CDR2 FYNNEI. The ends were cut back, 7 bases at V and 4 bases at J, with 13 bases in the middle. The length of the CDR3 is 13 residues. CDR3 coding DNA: TGTGCCAGCACGGTTACAGGTATCTATGGCTACACCTTC. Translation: CASTVTGIYGYTF.

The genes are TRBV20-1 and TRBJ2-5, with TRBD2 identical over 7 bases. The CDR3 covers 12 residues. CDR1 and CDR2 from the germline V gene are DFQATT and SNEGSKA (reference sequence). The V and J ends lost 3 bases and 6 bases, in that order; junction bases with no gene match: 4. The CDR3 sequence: CSASGGGKTQYF. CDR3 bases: TGCAGTGCTAGTGGGGGAGGGAAGACCCAGTACTTC.

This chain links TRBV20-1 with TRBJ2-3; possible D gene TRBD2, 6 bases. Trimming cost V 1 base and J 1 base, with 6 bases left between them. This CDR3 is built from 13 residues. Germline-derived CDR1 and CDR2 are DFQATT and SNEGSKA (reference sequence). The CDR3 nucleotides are TGCAGTGCTAGAGGGAGGGGCACAGATACGCAGTATTTT. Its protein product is CSARGRGTDTQYF.

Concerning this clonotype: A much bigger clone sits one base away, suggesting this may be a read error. The CDR3 DNA is TGTGCCAGCAGCTTATTCACATCTGGAAACACCGTATATTTT. The encoded protein is CASSLFTSGNTVYF. The chain combines TRBV11-2 with TRBJ1-3; no clear D gene. The CDR3 runs to 14 residues. CDR1 and CDR2 (germline): SGHAT, FQNNGV.

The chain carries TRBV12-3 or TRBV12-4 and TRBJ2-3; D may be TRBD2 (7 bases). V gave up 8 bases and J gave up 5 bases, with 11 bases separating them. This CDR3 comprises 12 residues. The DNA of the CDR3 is TGTGCCAGCGGGGGGGCGGTAGATACGCAGTATTTT. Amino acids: CASGGAVDTQYF.

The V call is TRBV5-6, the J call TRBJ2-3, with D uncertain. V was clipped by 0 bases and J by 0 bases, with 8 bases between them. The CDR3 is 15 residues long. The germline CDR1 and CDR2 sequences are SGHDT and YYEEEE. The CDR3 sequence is CASSLAPTSTDTQYF. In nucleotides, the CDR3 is TGTGCCAGCAGCTTGGCCCCCACTAGCACAGATACGCAGTATTTT. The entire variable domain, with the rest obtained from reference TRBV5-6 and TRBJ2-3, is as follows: DAGVTQSPTHLIKTRGQQVTLRCSPKSGHDTVSWYQQALGQGPQFIFQYYEEEERQRGNFPDRFSGHQFPNYSSELNVNALLLGDSALYLCASSLAPTSTDTQYFGPGTRLTVL.

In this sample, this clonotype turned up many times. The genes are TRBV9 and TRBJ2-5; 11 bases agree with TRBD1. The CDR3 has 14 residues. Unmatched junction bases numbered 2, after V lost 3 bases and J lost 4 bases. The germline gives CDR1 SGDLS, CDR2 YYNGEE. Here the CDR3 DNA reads TGTGCCAGCAGCGCAGGGACAGGGGGAGAGACCCAGTACTTC. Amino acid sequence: CASSAGTGGETQYF.

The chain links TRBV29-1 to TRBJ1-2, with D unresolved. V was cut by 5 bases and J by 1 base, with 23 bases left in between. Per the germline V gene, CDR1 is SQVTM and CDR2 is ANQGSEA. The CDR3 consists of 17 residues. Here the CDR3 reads CSVMVFGQISDNYGYTF. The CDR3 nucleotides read TGCAGCGTTATGGTGTTCGGGCAGATAAGCGATAACTATGGCTACACCTTC.

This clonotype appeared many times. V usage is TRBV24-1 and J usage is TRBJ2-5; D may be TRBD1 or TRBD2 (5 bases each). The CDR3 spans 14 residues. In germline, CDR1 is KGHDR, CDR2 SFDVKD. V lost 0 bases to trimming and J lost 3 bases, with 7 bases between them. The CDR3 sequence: CATSDLQGEETQYF. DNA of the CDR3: TGTGCCACCAGTGATTTGCAGGGAGAAGAGACCCAGTACTTC.

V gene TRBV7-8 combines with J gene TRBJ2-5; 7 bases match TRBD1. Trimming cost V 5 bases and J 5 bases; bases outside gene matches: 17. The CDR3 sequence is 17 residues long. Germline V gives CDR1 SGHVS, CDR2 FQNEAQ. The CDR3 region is CASSLYRTGDTGETQYF. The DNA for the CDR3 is TGTGCCAGCAGCCTATACCGGACAGGAGACACCGGGGAGACCCAGTACTTC. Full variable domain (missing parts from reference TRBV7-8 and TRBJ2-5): GAGVSQSPRYKVAKRGQDVALRCDPISGHVSLFWYQQALGQGPEFLTYFQNEAQLDKSGLPSDRFFAERPEGSVSTLKIQRTQQEDSAVYLCASSLYRTGDTGETQYFGPGTRLLVL.

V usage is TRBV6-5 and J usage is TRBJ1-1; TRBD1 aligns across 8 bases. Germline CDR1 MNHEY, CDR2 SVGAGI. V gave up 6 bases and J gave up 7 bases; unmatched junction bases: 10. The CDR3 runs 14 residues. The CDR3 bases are TGTGCCAGCAGCTCCGGGGCCGGGACAGGTGAAGCTTTCTTT. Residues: CASSSGAGTGEAFF.

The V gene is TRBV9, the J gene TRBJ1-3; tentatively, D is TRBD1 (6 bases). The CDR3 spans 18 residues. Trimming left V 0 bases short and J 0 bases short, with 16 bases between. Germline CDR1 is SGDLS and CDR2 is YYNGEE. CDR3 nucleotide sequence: TGTGCCAGCAGCGTAGTGACCGGGACACCGAGCTCTGGAAACACCATATATTTT. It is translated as CASSVVTGTPSSGNTIYF.

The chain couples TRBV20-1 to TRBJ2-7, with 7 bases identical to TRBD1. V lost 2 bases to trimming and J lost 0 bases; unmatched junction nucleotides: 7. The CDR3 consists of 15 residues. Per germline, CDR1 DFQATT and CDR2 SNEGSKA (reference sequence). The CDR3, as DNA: TGCAGTGCTAGATCCGAGACAGGGAACTCCTACGAGCAGTACTTC. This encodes CSARSETGNSYEQYF.

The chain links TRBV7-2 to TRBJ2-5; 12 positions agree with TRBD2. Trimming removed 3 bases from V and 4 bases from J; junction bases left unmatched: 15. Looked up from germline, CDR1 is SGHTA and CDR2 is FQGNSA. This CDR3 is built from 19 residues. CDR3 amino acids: CASSFVGRRLAGEGETQYF. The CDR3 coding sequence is TGTGCCAGCAGCTTTGTGGGACGTCGACTAGCGGGGGAAGGAGAGACCCAGTACTTC.

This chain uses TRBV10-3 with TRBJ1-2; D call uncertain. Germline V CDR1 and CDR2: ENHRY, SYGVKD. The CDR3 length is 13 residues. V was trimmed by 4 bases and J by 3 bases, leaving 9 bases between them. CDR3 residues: CAISAAADYGYTF. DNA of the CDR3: TGTGCCATCAGTGCTGCCGCGGACTATGGCTACACCTTC.

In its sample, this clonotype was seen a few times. CDR3 coding DNA: TGTGCCACCAGCAGAGGTCTCGGCCCAAACACCGGGGAGCTGTTTTTT. Its protein product is CATSRGLGPNTGELFF. V usage is TRBV15 and J usage is TRBJ2-2; D is undetermined. The ends were cut back, 1 base at V and 2 bases at J, with 11 bases in the middle. The V gene's germline CDR1 is LNHNV and CDR2 YYDKDF (reference sequence). This CDR3 comprises 16 residues.

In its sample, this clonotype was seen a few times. In DNA, the CDR3 is TGTGCCAGCAGCCTCGGAGGGGCGGGGGGGACCCTTAGCACAGATACGCAGTATTTT. The encoded protein is CASSLGGAGGTLSTDTQYF. The chain carries TRBV4-2 and TRBJ2-3; 9 positions agree with TRBD2. Per the germline V gene, CDR1 is LGHNA and CDR2 is YNFKEQ. The CDR3 contains 19 residues. Unmatched junction bases numbered 14, after V lost 4 bases and J lost 0 bases.

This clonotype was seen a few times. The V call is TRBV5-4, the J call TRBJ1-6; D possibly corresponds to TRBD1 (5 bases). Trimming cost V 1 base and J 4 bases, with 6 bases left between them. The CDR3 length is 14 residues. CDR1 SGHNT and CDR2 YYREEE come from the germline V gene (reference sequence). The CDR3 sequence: CASSLWGYNSPLHF. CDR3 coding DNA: TGTGCCAGCAGCTTGTGGGGGTATAATTCACCCCTCCACTTT.

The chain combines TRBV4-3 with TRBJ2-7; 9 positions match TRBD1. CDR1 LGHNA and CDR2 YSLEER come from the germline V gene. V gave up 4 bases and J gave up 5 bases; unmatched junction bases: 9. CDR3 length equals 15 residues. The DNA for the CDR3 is TGCGCCAGCAGCCTCGTAGGACAGGGGAGAGACGAGCAGTACTTC. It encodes CASSLVGQGRDEQYF.